This TCR beta chain was sequenced for a study of type 1 regulatory T cells. Looking at the study overall: T-allo10 is an in vitro-generated, Tr1-enriched CD4 T cell product specific for alloantigen.

With regard to this clonotype: Its antigen is as yet unknown.

MiXCR, run by TCRdb on the reads, gives a single entry per CDR3 protein. This table holds roughly 67,000 distinct CDR3 sequences, 55% to 80% found once. Sequencing used cultured T cells, either the whole culture or a sorted T cell fraction (not recorded which). Subset of the sample: Tr1-enriched cell product generated in vitro against host alloantigens. The TCR originated in a human donor in good health.

CDR3 protein: CASSLMGYSNQPQHF. CDR3 coding DNA: TGCGCCAGCAGCTTGATGGGATATAGCAATCAGCCCCAGCATTTT. This rearrangement joins TRBV5-1 to TRBJ1-5; D remains ambiguous. Germline V gene lookup returns CDR1 SGHRS and CDR2 YFSETQ. V dropped 1 base and J dropped 0 bases, with 8 bases sitting between them. CDR3 size: 15 residues. Filled out from reference TRBV5-1 and TRBJ1-5, the complete variable domain reads KAGVTQTPRYLIKTRGQQVTLSCSPISGHRSVSWYQQTPGQGLQFLFEYFSETQRNKGNFPGRFSGRQFSNSRSEMNVSTLELGDSALYLCASSLMGYSNQPQHFGDGTRLSIL.